The 8 T cell receptor beta chains below come from one sample, sequenced in a study of blood T cell repertoires in COVID-19. The protocol was immunoSEQ multiplex PCR, while the TCRdb copy is restricted to in-frame clones and leaves out a portion. The table has more than 100,000 clones, 70% to 90% seen once. The sample comprised peripheral blood. These receptors were taken from a man between 65 and 85 years old with active COVID-19.

This clone was detected a few times. The chain recombines TRBV6-6 with TRBJ2-5; the match to TRBD1 covers 9 bases. CDR3 length: 15 residues. Germline CDR1 and CDR2: MNHNY and SVGAGI (reference sequence). The V segment lost 2 bases and the J segment 5 bases; nucleotides outside the gene matches: 6. CDR3 in DNA: TGTGCCAGCAGTTACCGGGACAGGGCCGGTGAGACCCAGTACTTC. Translating gives CASSYRDRAGETQYF.

This clone was observed a handful of times. This sequence joins TRBV5-1 and TRBJ2-2; TRBD1 aligns across 7 bases. This CDR3 contains 13 residues. With V trimmed by 2 bases and J by 6 bases, 1 base remained unmatched. Germline V gene sequence: CDR1 SGHRS, CDR2 YFSETQ. CDR3 region: CASSFGTAGELFF. The CDR3 DNA reads TGCGCCAGCAGCTTCGGGACAGCCGGGGAGCTGTTTTTT.

This clone was recorded a few times. V gene TRBV18 combines with J gene TRBJ2-1; 14 nucleotides line up with TRBD2. Trimming removed 3 bases from V and 10 bases from J; junction bases left unmatched: 5. CDR1 and CDR2 from the germline V gene are KGHSH and LQKENI. This CDR3 has 15 amino acids. For the CDR3, the DNA is TGTGCCAGCTCACCGGGACTAGCGGGAGCGGGGGAGCAGTTCTTC. Its translation is CASSPGLAGAGEQFF.

The chain uses TRBV7-9 and TRBJ2-3; D perhaps matches TRBD2 (6 bases). The V end lost 5 bases, the J end lost 4 bases, and 16 bases lay between the germline ends. CDR1 and CDR2 (germline): SEHNR, FQNEAQ (reference sequence). This CDR3 has 15 amino acids. Here the CDR3 DNA reads TGTGCCAGCAGCCCAATAGCGGCTAGCGCAGATACGCAGTATTTT. Translation: CASSPIAASADTQYF.

The V and J genes are TRBV6-2 or TRBV6-3 and TRBJ2-1; possible D gene TRBD2, 5 bases. CDR3 length: 14 residues. Germline CDR1 reads MNHEY; CDR2 reads SVGEGT. V shed 2 bases and J shed 5 bases, with 10 bases lying between them. CDR3 sequence reads: CASSYGLQNNEQFF. Written as DNA, the CDR3 is TGTGCCAGCAGTTACGGACTGCAGAACAATGAGCAGTTCTTC.

This clone was picked up a small number of times. This chain connects TRBV7-6 to TRBJ2-5, with a possible D match to TRBD1 (5 bases). This CDR3 has 13 amino acids. V was trimmed by 6 bases and J by 3 bases, leaving 11 bases between them. Germline lookup yields CDR1 SGHVS and CDR2 FNYEAQ. DNA of the CDR3: TGTGCCAGCAGTCCCGACAGAAAAGAGACCCAGTACTTC. Protein product: CASSPDRKETQYF.

The rearrangement uses TRBV19 and TRBJ1-1; the D is unclear. Trimming took off 3 bases at V and 1 base at J, with 9 bases between the two ends. There are 14 residues in the CDR3. CDR1 LNHDA and CDR2 SQIVND come from the germline V gene (reference sequence). The CDR3 nucleotides read TGTGCCAGTAGTATGTGGCAAAAGAACACTGAAGCTTTCTTT. Translated: CASSMWQKNTEAFF.

V and J are TRBV7-9 and TRBJ2-7, with D unclear. The germline V and J ends were trimmed by 5 bases and 6 bases, with 20 bases remaining between them. Germline CDR1 reads SEHNR; CDR2 reads FQNEAQ (reference sequence). CDR3 length equals 15 residues. The CDR3 nucleotides are TGTGCCAGCAGCGGCCGAGGCTCCGAGCCCTTCGAGCAGTACTTC. Amino acid sequence: CASSGRGSEPFEQYF. Combining the CDR3 with reference TRBV7-9 and TRBJ2-7 gives the whole variable domain DTGVSQNPRHKITKRGQNVTFRCDPISEHNRLYWYRQTLGQGPEFLTYFQNEAQLEKSRLLSDRFSAERPKGSFSTLEIQRTEQGDSAMYLCASSGRGSEPFEQYFGPGTRLTVT.